The 32 T cell receptor beta chains below were found in one sample sequenced in a study of blood T cells in healthy people across ages. A J-beta primer mix and a sample-barcoded 5' primer were used in a second PCR of about 6 to 12 cycles. TCRdb redid the calling of the 5' RACE reads with MiXCR, one entry per CDR3 protein. The sample shows around 900,000 distinct CDR3 sequences, less than 35% of them seen only once. The source material was blood. The origin of the receptors is a woman aged 80 or older in good health.

This clonotype was counted many times. The rearrangement uses TRBV4-1 and TRBJ2-7, with 11 bases aligning to TRBD1. Trimming at V came to 4 bases and at J to 5 bases, leaving 10 bases not matched to a gene. CDR3 length: 16 amino acids. Germline lookup yields CDR1 MGHRA and CDR2 YSYEKL. Here the CDR3 DNA reads TGCGCCAGCAGCCGCGACGGGACAGGGGGTAGTCACGAGCAGTACTTC. This encodes CASSRDGTGGSHEQYF.

This clonotype showed up just a few times. A much larger clone lies a single base off, so this may be a read error. The V call is TRBV12-3 or TRBV12-4, the J call TRBJ2-1; 8 bases agree with TRBD2. The DNA matches TRBJ2-7 better at its end, which makes the J call doubtful. This CDR3 region has 15 residues. The CDR3 DNA reads TGTGCCAGCAGTTTAGGTGACGGGGGGGCAGAAGAGCAGTACTTC. The encoded protein is CASSLGDGGAEEQYF.

J is TRBJ2-7 and V is TRBV20-1; D is possibly TRBD2 (5 bases). Germline V gene sequence: CDR1 DFQATT, CDR2 SNEGSKA (reference sequence). The germline V and J ends were trimmed by 0 bases and 7 bases, with 19 bases remaining between them. CDR3 length: 15 amino acids. The CDR3 DNA follows: TGCAGTGCTAGAGATCCCGTAGGAGGTAGCCAGGAGCAGTACTTC. Residues: CSARDPVGGSQEQYF.

This clonotype was seen a few times. V gene TRBV3-1 combines with J gene TRBJ1-1; D may be TRBD1 (5 bases). From germline, CDR1 is LGHDT and CDR2 YNNKEL (reference sequence). V was pared by 4 bases and J by 1 base, with 10 bases between. The CDR3 totals 14 residues. The CDR3 sequence: CASSRVGGNTEAFF. CDR3 coding DNA: TGTGCCAGCAGCCGCGTGGGGGGGAACACTGAAGCTTTCTTT.

This clonotype was observed a handful of times. The gene calls are TRBV7-8 and TRBJ1-1; D might be TRBD1 (5 bases). CDR1 is SGHVS, CDR2 FQNEAQ, per germline. Deletions cut 1 base from V and 4 bases from J, with 10 bases between. This CDR3 has 14 amino acids. The CDR3 loop reads CASSLGGTGTEAFF. The CDR3 DNA reads TGTGCCAGCAGCTTAGGAGGGACGGGCACTGAAGCTTTCTTT.

The rearrangement uses TRBV6-6 and TRBJ1-5; no reliable D call. Trimming cost V 4 bases and J 6 bases, with 7 bases left between them. CDR1 is MNHNY and CDR2 is SVGAGI in the germline V gene (reference sequence). This CDR3 is built from 12 residues. CDR3 DNA: TGTGCCAGCAGTTCCATGGGTCAGCCCCAGCATTTT. It is translated as CASSSMGQPQHF.

This clonotype turned up a few times. This may arise from a read error, as a much more abundant clone is one base away. The chain combines TRBV11-2 with TRBJ2-1; the D is unclear. The better agreement between TRBJ2-7 and the DNA end casts doubt on the J call. Per germline, CDR1 SGHAT and CDR2 FQNNGV. The CDR3 covers 11 residues. The CDR3 sequence: CASSMYNEQYF. The DNA for the CDR3 is TGTGCCAGCAGCATGTACAATGAGCAGTACTTC.

The rearrangement links TRBV5-1 to TRBJ2-3; 10 bases map to TRBD2. Germline V gives CDR1 SGHRS, CDR2 YFSETQ. Unmatched junction bases numbered 7, after V lost 7 bases and J lost 5 bases. CDR3 length: 14 amino acids. CDR3 residues: CASGLAGVKDTQYF. The CDR3 nucleotides are TGCGCCAGCGGCCTAGCGGGAGTTAAAGATACGCAGTATTTT.

This clonotype was detected ten times or more. The V gene is TRBV18, the J gene TRBJ2-4; D tentatively reads TRBD1 or TRBD2 (5 bases each). V lost 6 bases, J lost 8 bases, and 17 bases lay in between. Germline V CDR1 and CDR2: KGHSH, LQKENI. CDR3 length: 14 residues. CDR3: CASSPNGGEDIQYF. CDR3 DNA: TGTGCCAGCTCGCCGAATGGGGGAGAGGACATTCAGTACTTC.

This clonotype was recorded only once. One base away lies a much larger clone, so this may be a sequencing read error. This chain connects TRBV3-1 to TRBJ2-1; TRBD2 matches at 9 bases. The CDR3 consists of 14 residues. The germline CDR1 and CDR2 sequences are LGHDT and YNNKEL (reference sequence). The CDR3 bases are TGTGCCAGCAGCCGACTAGCGGTTGGCAATGAGCAGTTATTC. It is translated as CASSRLAVGNEQLF.

The chain links TRBV20-1 to TRBJ2-1; 14 bases match TRBD2. The V gene's germline CDR1 is DFQATT and CDR2 SNEGSKA (reference sequence). The CDR3 totals 18 residues. With V trimmed by 5 bases and J by 4 bases, 13 bases remained unmatched. The DNA for the CDR3 is TGCAGTGCTCCAGGGACTAGCGGGGGATGGAGACCATACAATGAGCAGTTCTTC. Residues: CSAPGTSGGWRPYNEQFF.

This clonotype was found many times. The genes are TRBV7-2 and TRBJ1-2; D gene uncertain. The V end lost 3 bases, the J end lost 3 bases, and 11 bases lay between the germline ends. Germline V lookup: CDR1 SGHTA, CDR2 FQGNSA. The CDR3 loop spans 14 amino acids. CDR3 sequence reads: CASSFPRPDYGYTF. CDR3 sequence (DNA): TGTGCCAGCAGCTTTCCCCGACCGGACTATGGCTACACCTTC.

This clonotype occurred many times. The rearrangement links TRBV24-1 to TRBJ2-1; 9 bases fit TRBD1. Germline V gene data show CDR1 as KGHDR and CDR2 as SFDVKD. Losses at the gene ends were 3 bases for V and 5 bases for J; bases not matched to a gene: 4. This CDR3 spans 15 amino acids. The CDR3 reads CATSDPRTGDNEQFF. For the CDR3, the DNA is TGTGCCACCAGTGATCCTCGGACAGGGGACAATGAGCAGTTCTTC.

This clonotype has ten or more counts. V and J are TRBV7-6 and TRBJ2-1; 10 nucleotides match TRBD2. The CDR3 extends over 17 amino acids. The J segment lost 7 bases and the V segment lost 5 bases, leaving 14 bases of the junction unmatched. Germline V gene lookup returns CDR1 SGHVS and CDR2 FNYEAQ. The CDR3 DNA reads TGTGCCAGCAGCCTGGGACTAGCGACCACTAGGTTAAATGAGCAGTTCTTC. Translating it yields CASSLGLATTRLNEQFF.

There are many counts of this clonotype. The chain combines TRBV10-3 with TRBJ2-1; D remains unclear. CDR3 length equals 12 residues. The V gene's germline CDR1 is ENHRY and CDR2 SYGVKD. V was cut by 3 bases and J by 6 bases, with 6 bases left in between. The CDR3, as DNA: TGTGCCATCAGTGAAAATGGCAATGAGCAGTTCTTC. Translated: CAISENGNEQFF.

In regard to this clonotype: With a much larger clone just one base away, this may be a read error. The CDR3 does not end in the conserved phenylalanine or tryptophan, so this is likely a read error. The genes are TRBV3-1 and TRBJ2-5, with 9 bases that match TRBD2. The CDR3 runs 15 residues. From germline, CDR1 is LGHDT and CDR2 YNNKEL (reference sequence). The trim removed 4 bases at V and 5 bases at J, leaving 8 bases unmatched. The CDR3 loop is CASSLPGLAIETQYC. The CDR3 nucleotides read TGTGCCAGCAGCCTTCCGGGACTAGCAATCGAGACCCAGTACTGC.

V usage is TRBV20-1 and J usage is TRBJ1-2; no definite D call. The germline V gene has CDR1 DFQATT and CDR2 SNEGSKA (reference sequence). V shed 5 bases and J shed 2 bases, with 15 bases lying between them. The CDR3 has 14 residues. Written as DNA, the CDR3 is TGCAGTGCTGGGAAACAGATCCCCAACTATGGCTACACCTTC. It yields the protein CSAGKQIPNYGYTF.

The chain is built from TRBV7-2 and TRBJ2-5, with D hard to call. CDR1 is SGHTA, CDR2 FQGNSA, per germline. The V gene lost 5 bases and the J gene lost 11 bases, with 15 bases spanning the gap. This CDR3 has 12 amino acids. The CDR3 sequence is CASSPQYNGQYF. CDR3 nucleotide sequence: TGTGCCAGCAGCCCCCAGTACAATGGGCAGTACTTC.

This clonotype was seen ten or more times. The chain carries TRBV6-5 and TRBJ1-5; D is ambiguous. From germline, CDR1 is MNHEY and CDR2 SVGAGI. The germline V and J ends were trimmed by 6 bases and 0 bases, with 12 bases remaining between them. CDR3 length equals 15 residues. The CDR3 region has the DNA TGTGCCAGCAGCCAGGCGGGATTTAGCAATCAGCCCCAGCATTTT. Translated: CASSQAGFSNQPQHF.

This clonotype appeared many times. Given a much more abundant clone one base away, this may be a read error. This chain connects TRBV30 to TRBJ2-5; 7 positions agree with TRBD1. Germline V CDR1 and CDR2: GTSNPN, SVGIG (reference sequence). There are 15 residues in the CDR3. The J segment lost 11 bases and the V segment lost 4 bases, leaving 19 bases of the junction unmatched. The CDR3 region is CAWMSRGLPYNEQYF. The CDR3 DNA reads TGTGCCTGGATGTCAAGGGGGCTTCCATACAATGAGCAGTACTTC.

Regarding this clonotype: Since a much larger clone is just one base distant, this may be a read error. This rearrangement joins TRBV12-3 or TRBV12-4 to TRBJ2-1, with D possibly TRBD1 on 5 matching bases. The CDR3 is 14 amino acids. Trimming pared 3 bases from V and 13 bases from J, leaving 19 bases between. The CDR3 reads CASSFPGRAETQFF. CDR3 bases: TGTGCCAGCAGTTTCCCAGGCAGGGCGGAGACCCAGTTCTTC.

This clonotype appeared a few times. V gene TRBV9 combines with J gene TRBJ2-2; D not certain. Germline values: CDR1 SGDLS, CDR2 YYNGEE. V shed 0 bases and J shed 5 bases, with 14 bases lying between them. This CDR3 has 16 residues. CDR3 amino acids: CASSVVGLSNTGELFF. The CDR3 bases are TGTGCCAGCAGCGTAGTGGGTCTTTCCAATACCGGGGAGCTGTTTTTT.

The table lists this clonotype with many counts. The rearrangement joins TRBV24-1 to TRBJ2-3; D ambiguous. Trimming shortened V by 2 bases and J by 6 bases, and 8 bases separated the two germline ends. The CDR3 runs to 13 residues. Germline CDR1 reads KGHDR; CDR2 reads SFDVKD. CDR3 DNA: TGTGCCACCAGTGATTCAATCCGGGATACGCAGTATTTT. Its translation: CATSDSIRDTQYF.

This chain links TRBV9 with TRBJ2-5; D possibly corresponds to TRBD2 (5 bases). V lost 0 bases to trimming and J lost 5 bases, with 14 bases between them. This CDR3 is 15 amino acids long. CDR1 and CDR2 (germline): SGDLS, YYNGEE. DNA for the CDR3: TGTGCCAGCAGCGTAGACGGTCTAGCAGGTGAGACCCAGTACTTC. This translates into CASSVDGLAGETQYF.

There are a few counts of this clonotype. The rearrangement links TRBV18 to TRBJ2-5; 10 positions agree with TRBD2. Germline values: CDR1 KGHSH, CDR2 LQKENI. CDR3 length: 15 residues. The V gene end was trimmed by 6 bases and the J gene end by 3 bases; junction bases not matched to a gene: 7. CDR3 residues: CASSSSGGAEETQYF. CDR3 DNA sequence: TGTGCCAGCTCTAGCAGCGGGGGGGCCGAAGAGACCCAGTACTTC.

There are many counts of this clonotype. The chain uses TRBV7-9 and TRBJ2-1; the D gene is possibly TRBD1 (6 bases). The length of the CDR3 is 13 residues. The germline V and J ends were trimmed by 5 bases and 6 bases, with 11 bases remaining between them. Germline loops: CDR1 SEHNR, CDR2 FQNEAQ (reference sequence). CDR3 sequence reads: CASSRRDTNEQFF. The DNA of the CDR3 is TGTGCCAGCAGCCGCAGGGACACCAATGAGCAGTTCTTC.

This clonotype occurred many times. This chain links TRBV4-3 with TRBJ2-3; no clear D gene. This CDR3 comprises 12 residues. Deletions cut 0 bases from V and 7 bases from J, with 5 bases between. The germline V gene encodes CDR1 LGHNA and CDR2 YSLEER. CDR3 sequence: CASSQDLYTQYF. CDR3 bases: TGCGCCAGCAGCCAAGACCTCTATACGCAGTATTTT.

This clonotype occurred many times. V usage is TRBV6-5 and J usage is TRBJ2-3; 12 positions match TRBD1. Germline V gene data show CDR1 as MNHEY and CDR2 as SVGAGI. This CDR3 region has 16 residues. The V gene end was trimmed by 6 bases and the J gene end by 5 bases; junction bases not matched to a gene: 9. The CDR3 bases are TGTGCCAGCAGCTCTCGGGACAGGGGGCTTTTAGATACGCAGTATTTT. Protein product: CASSSRDRGLLDTQYF.

V usage is TRBV7-2 and J usage is TRBJ1-1; 10 bases fit TRBD1. Trimming removed 5 bases from V and 5 bases from J; junction bases left unmatched: 11. The CDR3 sequence is 16 residues long. The germline V gene has CDR1 SGHTA and CDR2 FQGNSA. The CDR3 is CASSDRQGARGTEAFF. CDR3 coding DNA: TGTGCCAGCAGCGATAGACAGGGGGCGCGGGGAACTGAAGCTTTCTTT.

Many counts were recorded for this clonotype. The chain uses TRBV12-3 or TRBV12-4 and TRBJ1-2; unclear D gene. The CDR3 contains 13 residues. V gave up 7 bases and J gave up 3 bases, with 12 bases separating them. CDR3 nucleotide sequence: TGTGCCAGCACTACGACACGCGACTATGGCTACACCTTC. Its protein product is CASTTTRDYGYTF.

This clonotype was seen only once. The rearrangement joins TRBV6-2 or TRBV6-3 to TRBJ1-3, with TRBD1 as a possible D gene (5 bases). The CDR3 sequence is 15 residues long. Germline CDR1 reads MNHEY; CDR2 reads SVGEGT. The germline V and J ends were trimmed by 4 bases and 2 bases, with 12 bases remaining between them. The CDR3, as DNA: TGTGCCAGCAGTTCCTGGGGGAGAGCTGGAAACACCATATATTTT. Its translation: CASSSWGRAGNTIYF.

This clonotype showed up just a few times. A much larger clonotype is one base distant, so this may be a read error. The chain is built from TRBV20-1 and TRBJ2-3; tentative D call: TRBD1 (5 bases). Germline V lookup: CDR1 DFQATT, CDR2 SNEGSKA (reference sequence). The CDR3 loop spans 12 amino acids. The CDR3 DNA reads as TGCAGTGCTAGTATAGGCACAGGTACGCAGTATTTT. This sequence encodes CSASIGTGTQYF.